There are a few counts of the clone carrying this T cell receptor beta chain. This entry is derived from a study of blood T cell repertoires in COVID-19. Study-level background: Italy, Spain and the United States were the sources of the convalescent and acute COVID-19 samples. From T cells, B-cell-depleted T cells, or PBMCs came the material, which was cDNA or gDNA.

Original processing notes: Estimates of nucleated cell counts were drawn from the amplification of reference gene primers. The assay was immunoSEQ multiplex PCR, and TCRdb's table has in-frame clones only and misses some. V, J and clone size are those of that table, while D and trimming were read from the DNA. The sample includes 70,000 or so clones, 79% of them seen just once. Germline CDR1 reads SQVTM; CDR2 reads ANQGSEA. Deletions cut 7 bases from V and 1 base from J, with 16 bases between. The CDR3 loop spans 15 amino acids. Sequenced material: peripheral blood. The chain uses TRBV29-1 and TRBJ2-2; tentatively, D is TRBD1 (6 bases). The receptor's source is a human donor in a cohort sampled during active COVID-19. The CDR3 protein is CSGQRGSLNTGELFF. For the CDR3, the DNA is TGCAGCGGACAGAGGGGGTCCTTGAACACCGGGGAGCTGTTTTTT.